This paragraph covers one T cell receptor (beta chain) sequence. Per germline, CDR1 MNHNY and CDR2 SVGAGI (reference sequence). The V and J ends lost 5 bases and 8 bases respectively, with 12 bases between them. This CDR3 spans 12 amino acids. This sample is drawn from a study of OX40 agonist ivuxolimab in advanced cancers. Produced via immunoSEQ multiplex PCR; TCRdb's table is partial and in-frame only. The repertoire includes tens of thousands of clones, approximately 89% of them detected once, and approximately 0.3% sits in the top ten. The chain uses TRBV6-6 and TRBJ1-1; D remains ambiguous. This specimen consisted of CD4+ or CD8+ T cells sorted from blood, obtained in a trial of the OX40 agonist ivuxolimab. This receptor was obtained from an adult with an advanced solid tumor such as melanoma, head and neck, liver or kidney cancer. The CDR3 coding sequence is TGTGCCAGCAGTCAGTGGGGTGCCGAAGCTTTCTTT. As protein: CASSQWGAEAFF.